This T cell receptor (beta chain) was identified in a study of control samples from healthy donors and cancer patients. TCRdb's copy holds only in-frame clones and misses some; the assay was immunoSEQ multiplex PCR. The sample has roughly 180,000 clones, 85% to 95% seen once. This clone occurred once. Germline CDR1 reads MDHEN; CDR2 reads SYDVKM. Trimming took off 6 bases at V and 0 bases at J, with 12 bases between the two ends. The CDR3 loop spans 15 amino acids. Sequenced: blood. This receptor was identified in a woman aged 18-30 years in good health. The chain uses TRBV28 and TRBJ1-5, with D unresolved. CDR3 sequence (DNA): TGTGCCAGCAGAACCCGGCGATATAGCAATCAGCCCCAGCATTTT. Its translation: CASRTRRYSNQPQHF.